A selection of T cell receptor beta chains follows, all from one sample in a study of technical replicates of blood from several donors. Produced via immunoSEQ multiplex PCR; TCRdb's table is partial and in-frame only. The sample includes 75,000 to 85,000 clones, approximately 94% seen only once; the top ten take 0.35% to 0.45%. The sequenced sample was T cells isolated from PBMCs. The receptor source for this set is a human donor in good health. Each CDR3 is given with its conserved first and last residue. Each record gives: clone size, J gene, V gene, D gene, CDR3 DNA, CDR3 protein. D genes are given only for firm matches. Rows give clone size only sometimes, using once, few, many, or a class for an expanded clone.

-,TRBJ2-7,TRBV7-2,-,TGTGCCAGCAGCTTTGTGGGGGGGGCAGCCTACGAGCAGTACTTC,CASSFVGGAAYEQYF
-,TRBJ2-7,TRBV27,-,TGTGCCAGCAGGGTACAGGGAAGCTACGAGCAGTACTTC,CASRVQGSYEQYF
-,TRBJ2-3,TRBV27,TRBD2,TGTGCCAGCAGTTTAAAAGAGCGGGAGCTTGGCACAGATACGCAGTATTTT,CASSLKERELGTDTQYF
-,TRBJ1-1,TRBV11-3,-,TGTGCCAGCACTCCCCTACAGGGTGGGGCTGAAGCTTTCTTT,CASTPLQGGAEAFF
-,TRBJ2-3,TRBV9,TRBD2,TGTGCCAGCAGCGTAGTGGGTAGCGGGGGAACAGATACGCAGTATTTT,CASSVVGSGGTDTQYF
-,TRBJ1-1,TRBV5-4,-,TGTGCCAGCACCAGGGGTAACACTGAAGCTTTCTTT,CASTRGNTEAFF
-,TRBJ2-7,TRBV7-9,TRBD2,TGTGCCAGCAGCTTAGTTAGCGGGGCTTCCTACGAGCAGTACTTC,CASSLVSGASYEQYF
-,TRBJ1-1,TRBV4-1,TRBD1,TGCGCCAGCAGCCAGAATACGGGACAGATGAACACTGAAGCTTTCTTT,CASSQNTGQMNTEAFF
once,TRBJ2-1,TRBV28,-,TGTGCCAGCTCGGAGAATGAGCAGTTCTTC,CASSENEQFF
-,TRBJ2-3,TRBV5-1,-,TGCGCCAGCAGCTTGGTTGTCTCAGATACGCAGTATTTT,CASSLVVSDTQYF
-,TRBJ2-7,TRBV27,-,TGTGCCAGCAGAACATCCTACGAGCAGTACTTC,CASRTSYEQYF
-,TRBJ2-1,TRBV5-4,-,TGTGCCAGCAGCTTGGGATTTAATCAGACTACTAGCTCCTACAATGAGCAGTTCTTC,CASSLGFNQTTSSYNEQFF
-,TRBJ2-3,TRBV10-3,-,TGTGCCATCAGGGAGAGCTATACGCAGTATTTT,CAIRESYTQYF
-,TRBJ1-2,TRBV27,-,TGTGCCAGCGGGGGGGCCCAAGGGTTAAACTATGGCTACACCTTC,CASGGAQGLNYGYTF
-,TRBJ1-1,TRBV9,TRBD1,TGTGCCAGCAGCGTAGGACAGGGGGCCGACACTGAAGCTTTCTTT,CASSVGQGADTEAFF
-,TRBJ2-1,TRBV30,TRBD1,TGTGCCTGGAGCAGCCGCTGGGACAGAGCCGACAATGAGCAGTTCTTC,CAWSSRWDRADNEQFF
-,TRBJ1-2,TRBV30,-,TGTGCCTGGAGTCCCCGGGCGGGAGGCGGCTACACCTTC,CAWSPRAGGGYTF
-,TRBJ2-2,TRBV9,TRBD1,TGTGCCAGCAGCGTAGGGGGACAGGGACGGGACACCGGGGAGCTGTTTTTT,CASSVGGQGRDTGELFF
-,TRBJ2-3,TRBV4-2,-,TGTGCCAGCAGCCAGAGCCTAGATACGCAGTATTTT,CASSQSLDTQYF
-,TRBJ2-1,TRBV5-1,TRBD1,TGCGCCAGCAAGAATCGACAGGGGGCTATTCCCGATTACAATGAGCAGTTCTTC,CASKNRQGAIPDYNEQFF
-,TRBJ1-1,TRBV7-8,-,TGTGCCAGCGGCCTGGGGGGGCAAACTGAAGCTTTCTTT,CASGLGGQTEAFF
once,TRBJ2-3,TRBV7-8,-,TGTGCCACGCGGACAGTGAGCACAGATACGCAGTATTTT,CATRTVSTDTQYF
-,TRBJ2-7,TRBV29-1,-,TGCAGCGCAAAGGAGGGCTACGAGCAGTACTTC,CSAKEGYEQYF
-,TRBJ2-1,TRBV2,TRBD1,TGTGCCAGCAGTGATGGACAGGGCCATGAGCAGTTCTTC,CASSDGQGHEQFF
-,TRBJ2-2,TRBV6-5,TRBD2,TGTGCCAGCAGCCTGGGGGGGAGGGCGACCGGGGAGCTGTTTTTT,CASSLGGRATGELFF
-,TRBJ2-1,TRBV9,TRBD1,TGTGCCAGCACCGACAGGGGGCTTAATGAGCAGTTCTTC,CASTDRGLNEQFF
-,TRBJ2-2,TRBV13,TRBD2,TGTGCCAGCAGCTCCGGGACTAGCGGCCACACCGGGGAGCTGTTTTTT,CASSSGTSGHTGELFF
-,TRBJ2-1,TRBV29-1,TRBD2,TGCAGCGTGTGGACTAGCGGGATGGACAACAATGAGCAGTTCTTC,CSVWTSGMDNNEQFF
-,TRBJ2-5,TRBV4-1,TRBD2,TGCGCCAGCAGCCAAGGGGAGCGGGAGACCCAAGAGACCCAGTACTTC,CASSQGERETQETQYF
-,TRBJ1-3,TRBV5-4,-,TGTGCCAGCAGCTTGGATCACTTCTCTGGAAACACCATATATTTT,CASSLDHFSGNTIYF
-,TRBJ1-1,TRBV30,-,TGTGCCTGGAGTGCGGACACTGAAGCTTTCTTT,CAWSADTEAFF
-,TRBJ2-7,TRBV2,TRBD1,TGTGCCAGCAGTCAGGGGGCGGGCTACGAGCAGTACTTC,CASSQGAGYEQYF
-,TRBJ2-2,TRBV27,TRBD2,TGTGCCAGCAGTTTTTCCGCGGGAGATAAAGGGACCGGGGAGCTGTTTTTT,CASSFSAGDKGTGELFF
-,TRBJ2-1,TRBV11-2,-,TGTGCCAGCAGCTTAGACCTAGAGGGCGAGCAGTTCTTC,CASSLDLEGEQFF
-,TRBJ2-3,TRBV9,TRBD1,TGTGCCAGCAGCATCCTTATGGGGACAGGGGGCTTGGATACGCAGTATTTT,CASSILMGTGGLDTQYF
-,TRBJ2-1,TRBV6-5,-,TGTGCCAGCAGTTACTCAGTGGGAGAAACCAACAATGAGCAGTTCTTC,CASSYSVGETNNEQFF
once,TRBJ2-3,TRBV7-2,TRBD2,TGTGCCAGCAGCTTAGGTCCAGCGGGGAGCACAGATACGCAGTATTTT,CASSLGPAGSTDTQYF
-,TRBJ2-1,TRBV5-4,-,TGTGCCAGCTGTCTAGCTTCCTACAATGAGCAGTTCTTC,CASCLASYNEQFF
-,TRBJ1-1,TRBV27,-,TGTGCCAGCAGTTTCATAACAGGCGAAGCTTTCTTT,CASSFITGEAFF
-,TRBJ1-2,TRBV5-6,TRBD1,TGTGCCAGCAGCTTGACGCCAGGGGGTGGCTACACCTTC,CASSLTPGGGYTF
-,TRBJ1-1,TRBV29-1,-,TGCAGCGCCGACTCCAGGGTTCGGCCGTGGACTGAAGCTTTCTTT,CSADSRVRPWTEAFF
-,TRBJ2-5,TRBV7-8,-,TGTGCCAGCAGCCGCCAAGAGACCCAGTACTTC,CASSRQETQYF
-,TRBJ2-1,TRBV7-6,TRBD1,TGTGCCAGCAGCGTGACAGGGTGGGCGTTCAATGAGCAGTTCTTC,CASSVTGWAFNEQFF
-,TRBJ1-4,TRBV19,TRBD1,TGTGCCAGTAGCCCACAGGGGGAAACTCATGAAAAACTGTTTTTT,CASSPQGETHEKLFF
-,TRBJ1-2,TRBV11-3,-,TGTGCCAGCAGCGACGACAGCAGCTATGGCTACACCTTC,CASSDDSSYGYTF